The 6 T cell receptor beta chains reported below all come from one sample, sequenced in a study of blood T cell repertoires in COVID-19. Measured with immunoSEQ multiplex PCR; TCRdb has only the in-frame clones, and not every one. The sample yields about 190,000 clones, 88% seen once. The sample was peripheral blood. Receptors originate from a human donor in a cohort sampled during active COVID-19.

The CDR3 DNA follows: TGTGCCAGCAGGAGGGCGGAGAACACCGGGGAGCTGTTTTTT. Protein sequence: CASRRAENTGELFF. V and J are TRBV7-8 and TRBJ2-2; a weak D match, TRBD2 (5 bases). This CDR3 region has 14 residues. V dropped 6 bases and J dropped 1 base, with 9 bases sitting between them. Germline V gives CDR1 SGHVS, CDR2 FQNEAQ.

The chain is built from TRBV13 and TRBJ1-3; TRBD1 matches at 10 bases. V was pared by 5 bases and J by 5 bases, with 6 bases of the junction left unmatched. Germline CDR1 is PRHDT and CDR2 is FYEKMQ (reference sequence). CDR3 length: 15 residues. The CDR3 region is CASSRDRGRRNTIYF. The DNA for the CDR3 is TGTGCCAGCAGCCGGGACAGGGGACGGCGAAACACCATATATTTT.

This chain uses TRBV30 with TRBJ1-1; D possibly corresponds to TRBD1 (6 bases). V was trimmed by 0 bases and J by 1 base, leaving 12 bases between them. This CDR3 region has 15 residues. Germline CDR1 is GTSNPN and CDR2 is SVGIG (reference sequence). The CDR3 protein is CAWSVNGQKNTEAFF. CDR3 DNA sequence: TGTGCCTGGAGTGTAAATGGACAGAAGAACACTGAAGCTTTCTTT.

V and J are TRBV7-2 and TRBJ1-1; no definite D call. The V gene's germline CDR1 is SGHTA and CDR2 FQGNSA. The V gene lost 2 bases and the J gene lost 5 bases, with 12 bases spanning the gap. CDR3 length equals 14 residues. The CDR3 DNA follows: TGTGCCAGCAGCTTAAGGACCAGGAGGACTGAAGCTTTCTTT. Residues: CASSLRTRRTEAFF.

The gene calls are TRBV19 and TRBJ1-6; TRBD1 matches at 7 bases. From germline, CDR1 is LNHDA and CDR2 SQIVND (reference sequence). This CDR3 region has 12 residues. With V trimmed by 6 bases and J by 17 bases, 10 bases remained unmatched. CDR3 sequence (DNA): TGTGCCAGTAGGGGGACAGATCCTCAGGTCCACTTT. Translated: CASRGTDPQVHF.

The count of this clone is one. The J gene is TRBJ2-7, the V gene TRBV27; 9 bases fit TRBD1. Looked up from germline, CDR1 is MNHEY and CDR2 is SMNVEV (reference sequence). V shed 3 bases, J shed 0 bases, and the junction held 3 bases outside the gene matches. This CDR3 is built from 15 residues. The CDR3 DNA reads TGTGCCAGCAGTTTCGGACAGGGGAGCTCCTACGAGCAGTACTTC. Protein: CASSFGQGSSYEQYF.